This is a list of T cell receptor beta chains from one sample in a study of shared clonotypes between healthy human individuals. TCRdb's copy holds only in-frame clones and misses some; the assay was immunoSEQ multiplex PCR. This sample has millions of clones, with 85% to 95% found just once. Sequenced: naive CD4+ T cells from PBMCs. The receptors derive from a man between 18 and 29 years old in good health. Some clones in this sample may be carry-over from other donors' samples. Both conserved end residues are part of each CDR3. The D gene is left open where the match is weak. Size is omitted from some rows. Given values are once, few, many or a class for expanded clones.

CDR3: CASSQEPGASYGYTF
DNA: TGCGCCAGCAGCCAAGAGCCGGGGGCGAGCTATGGCTACACCTTC
size: .
D: .
V: TRBV4-1
J: TRBJ1-2

CDR3: CASSLSSGSTDTQYF
DNA: TGTGCCAGCAGCTTATCTAGCGGTAGCACAGATACGCAGTATTTT
size: .
D: TRBD2
V: TRBV5-6
J: TRBJ2-3

CDR3: CASSAGEGGYTF
DNA: TGCGCCAGCTCTGCAGGGGAAGGAGGCTACACCTTC
size: .
D: .
V: TRBV5-1
J: TRBJ1-2

CDR3: CASSSGQGDEKLFF
DNA: TGCGCCAGCAGCTCCGGACAGGGAGATGAAAAACTGTTTTTT
size: .
D: TRBD1
V: TRBV5-1
J: TRBJ1-4

CDR3: CASSFMYNTQYF
DNA: TGTGCCAGCAGCTTTATGTATAATACGCAGTATTTT
size: .
D: .
V: TRBV7-2
J: TRBJ2-3

CDR3: CASSYEETTYQETQYF
DNA: TGTGCCAGCAGTTACGAGGAGACTACGTACCAAGAGACCCAGTACTTC
size: .
D: .
V: TRBV6-6
J: TRBJ2-5

CDR3: CASSGQGVVLSEKLFF
DNA: TGTGCCAGCAGTGGACAGGGGGTCGTACTGAGTGAAAAACTGTTTTTT
size: .
D: TRBD1
V: TRBV2
J: TRBJ1-4

CDR3: CASSFGTLNTGELFF
DNA: TGTGCCAGCAGTTTCGGAACACTGAACACCGGGGAGCTGTTTTTT
size: .
D: .
V: TRBV28
J: TRBJ2-2

CDR3: CASSLVILGAHGYTF
DNA: TGTGCCAGCAGCTTGGTGATCTTGGGGGCTCATGGCTACACCTTC
size: .
D: .
V: TRBV5-8
J: TRBJ1-2

CDR3: CASSLDRDMGYTF
DNA: TGCGCCAGCAGCTTGGACAGAGACATGGGCTACACCTTC
size: .
D: .
V: TRBV5-1
J: TRBJ1-2

CDR3: CASKPGPDSDEQFF
DNA: TGTGCCAGCAAACCGGGACCCGACTCCGATGAGCAGTTCTTC
size: .
D: .
V: TRBV2
J: TRBJ2-1

CDR3: CASRQTGLNTEAFF
DNA: TGTGCCAGCAGACAAACAGGGTTGAACACTGAAGCTTTCTTT
size: few
D: .
V: TRBV6-4
J: TRBJ1-1

CDR3: CASSDAGTGGTTNEKLFF
DNA: TGTGCCAGCTCAGACGCCGGGACAGGGGGCACAACTAATGAAAAACTGTTTTTT
size: .
D: TRBD1
V: TRBV18
J: TRBJ1-4

CDR3: CASSVAGGPYNEQFF
DNA: TGTGCCAGCAGCGTAGCCGGGGGGCCATACAATGAGCAGTTCTTC
size: .
D: .
V: TRBV9
J: TRBJ2-1

CDR3: CATSPRTGEKLFF
DNA: TGTGCCACCAGCCCCCGGACCGGGGAAAAACTGTTTTTT
size: .
D: .
V: TRBV15
J: TRBJ1-4

CDR3: CASSLFPANSNQPQHF
DNA: TGTGCCAGCAGTTTATTCCCAGCCAATAGCAATCAGCCCCAGCATTTT
size: .
D: .
V: TRBV27
J: TRBJ1-5

CDR3: CASSIMGSGNEQFF
DNA: TGTGCCAGTAGTATCATGGGGAGTGGTAATGAGCAGTTCTTC
size: .
D: .
V: TRBV19
J: TRBJ2-1

CDR3: CASTPLAGDSMDYGYTF
DNA: TGTGCCAGCACCCCCCTGGCGGGTGACAGTATGGACTATGGCTACACCTTC
size: .
D: .
V: TRBV27
J: TRBJ1-2

CDR3: CASLGGGMPGDTQYF
DNA: TGTGCCAGCTTAGGAGGCGGGATGCCGGGGGATACGCAGTATTTT
size: .
D: .
V: TRBV2
J: TRBJ2-3

CDR3: CASSVAASGRFVDEQFF
DNA: TGTGCCAGCAGCGTAGCGGCTAGCGGGAGGTTCGTTGATGAGCAGTTCTTC
size: .
D: TRBD2
V: TRBV9
J: TRBJ2-1

CDR3: CASTSGGGGYEQYF
DNA: TGTGCCAGCACCTCCGGAGGTGGGGGCTACGAGCAGTACTTC
size: once
D: .
V: TRBV6-1
J: TRBJ2-7

CDR3: CASAAGLGPGELFF
DNA: TGTGCCAGTGCGGCGGGACTAGGGCCCGGGGAGCTGTTTTTT
size: .
D: TRBD2
V: TRBV2
J: TRBJ2-2

CDR3: CASTQNRGRPYEQYF
DNA: TGTGCCAGCACGCAGAACAGGGGGCGTCCCTACGAGCAGTACTTC
size: .
D: TRBD1
V: TRBV6-1
J: TRBJ2-7

CDR3: CASSVVAGGGTEAFF
DNA: TGTGCCAGCAGCGTAGTGGCAGGGGGTGGAACTGAAGCTTTCTTT
size: few
D: TRBD1
V: TRBV9
J: TRBJ1-1

CDR3: CSVGTLSNQPQHF
DNA: TGCAGCGTGGGGACCCTTAGCAATCAGCCCCAGCATTTT
size: once
D: .
V: TRBV29-1
J: TRBJ1-5

CDR3: CASSPWVTGGSGNTIYF
DNA: TGTGCCAGCAGTCCGTGGGTCACAGGGGGTTCTGGAAACACCATATATTTT
size: .
D: TRBD1
V: TRBV28
J: TRBJ1-3

CDR3: CASASGRFTQYF
DNA: TGTGCCAGCGCTAGCGGGAGATTTACGCAGTATTTT
size: .
D: TRBD2
V: TRBV6-5
J: TRBJ2-3

CDR3: CASLGLAGVYNEQFF
DNA: TGTGCCAGCCTTGGACTAGCGGGAGTCTACAATGAGCAGTTCTTC
size: .
D: TRBD2
V: TRBV2
J: TRBJ2-1

CDR3: CASSPNPSGSTGELFF
DNA: TGTGCCAGCAGCCCAAACCCTAGCGGGAGCACCGGGGAGCTGTTTTTT
size: once
D: TRBD2
V: TRBV7-2
J: TRBJ2-2

CDR3: CASNRRDLGTEAFF
DNA: TGTGCCAGCAACAGGAGGGACCTTGGCACTGAAGCTTTCTTT
size: .
D: .
V: TRBV6-5
J: TRBJ1-1

CDR3: CASSAYNEQFF
DNA: TGTGCCAGCAGTGCCTACAATGAGCAGTTCTTC
size: .
D: .
V: TRBV27
J: TRBJ2-1

CDR3: CAISEYRGDEQFF
DNA: TGTGCCATCAGTGAGTACAGGGGGGATGAGCAGTTCTTC
size: .
D: TRBD1
V: TRBV10-3
J: TRBJ2-1

CDR3: CASSFSPTDTQYF
DNA: TGCGCCAGCAGCTTCTCCCCCACAGATACGCAGTATTTT
size: .
D: .
V: TRBV5-1
J: TRBJ2-3

CDR3: CASSYSNRARYEQYF
DNA: TGTGCCAGCAGTTACTCGAACAGGGCCCGTTACGAGCAGTACTTC
size: .
D: .
V: TRBV6-5
J: TRBJ2-7

CDR3: CASSAKQGSWGYTF
DNA: TGCGCCAGCAGTGCGAAACAGGGTTCGTGGGGCTACACCTTC
size: .
D: .
V: TRBV10-2
J: TRBJ1-2

CDR3: CASSKPCTYRDPTYNEQFF
DNA: TGTGCCAGCAGCAAACCCTGCACATACCGGGACCCGACCTACAATGAGCAGTTCTTC
size: .
D: .
V: TRBV21-1
J: TRBJ2-1

CDR3: CASSLERTGANQPQHF
DNA: TGTGCCAGCAGCTTAGAAAGAACAGGGGCTAATCAGCCCCAGCATTTT
size: .
D: TRBD1
V: TRBV7-3
J: TRBJ1-5

CDR3: CASSLGQVLGEQYF
DNA: TGTGCCAGCAGCCTAGGACAGGTTCTTGGCGAGCAGTACTTC
size: .
D: TRBD1
V: TRBV7-9
J: TRBJ2-7

CDR3: CASSIGQNTGELFF
DNA: TGTGCCAGTAGTATTGGACAAAACACCGGGGAGCTGTTTTTT
size: .
D: .
V: TRBV19
J: TRBJ2-2

CDR3: CASSVEGGRAFF
DNA: TGTGCCAGCAGCGTAGAAGGTGGACGAGCTTTCTTT
size: once
D: .
V: TRBV9
J: TRBJ1-1

CDR3: CASSPQGARASLRGFF
DNA: TGTGCCAGCAGCCCTCAAGGGGCTAGGGCTAGCCTTCGAGGGTTCTTC
size: .
D: .
V: TRBV28
J: TRBJ2-1

CDR3: CASSEGDSYGYTF
DNA: TGTGCCAGCAGTGAAGGGGACAGCTATGGCTACACCTTC
size: .
D: TRBD1
V: TRBV28
J: TRBJ1-2

CDR3: CASRRGAYNEQFF
DNA: TGTGCCAGCAGGAGGGGAGCCTACAATGAGCAGTTCTTC
size: .
D: .
V: TRBV27
J: TRBJ2-1

CDR3: CASSLVGATNEKLFF
DNA: TGTGCCAGCAGCCTCGTGGGTGCAACTAATGAAAAACTGTTTTTT
size: .
D: .
V: TRBV7-9
J: TRBJ1-4

CDR3: CASSQVVLGLENTGELFF
DNA: TGCGCCAGCAGCCAAGTGGTTCTTGGACTGGAGAACACCGGGGAGCTGTTTTTT
size: .
D: .
V: TRBV4-1
J: TRBJ2-2

CDR3: CATSRDFGGQTAEAFF
DNA: TGTGCCACCAGCAGAGACTTTGGGGGACAAACGGCTGAAGCTTTCTTT
size: .
D: .
V: TRBV15
J: TRBJ1-1

CDR3: CASSLPGREKLFF
DNA: TGTGCCAGCAGCTTACCCGGAAGGGAAAAACTGTTTTTT
size: .
D: .
V: TRBV7-9
J: TRBJ1-4

CDR3: CASSPRGGRPNEQFF
DNA: TGTGCCAGCTCCCCCCGGGGCGGGAGACCGAATGAGCAGTTCTTC
size: .
D: TRBD2
V: TRBV18
J: TRBJ2-1

CDR3: CASSYSPWNTEAFF
DNA: TGTGCCAGCAGTTACTCCCCTTGGAACACTGAAGCTTTCTTT
size: few
D: .
V: TRBV6-5
J: TRBJ1-1

CDR3: CSARDTTQYF
DNA: TGCAGTGCAAGGGACACCACCCAGTACTTC
size: .
D: .
V: TRBV20-1
J: TRBJ2-5

CDR3: CASSLAGVNTGELFF
DNA: TGTGCCAGCAGCTTAGCAGGGGTTAACACCGGGGAGCTGTTTTTT
size: .
D: .
V: TRBV7-8
J: TRBJ2-2

CDR3: CASSPGLAGVDEQFF
DNA: TGTGCCAGCAGTCCCGGACTAGCGGGAGTAGATGAGCAGTTCTTC
size: .
D: TRBD2
V: TRBV6-6
J: TRBJ2-1

CDR3: CASSDPPLMATTVKETQYF
DNA: TGTGCCAGCAGTGACCCCCCCCTGATGGCGACGACAGTAAAAGAGACCCAGTACTTC
size: .
D: .
V: TRBV6-4
J: TRBJ2-5

CDR3: CASSESSTGNF
DNA: TGTGCCAGCAGTGAATCATCGACAGGAAACTTT
size: .
D: .
V: TRBV6-1
J: TRBJ2-3

CDR3: CASFLGGQPNTEAFF
DNA: TGTGCCAGCTTCCTTGGTGGACAACCGAACACTGAAGCTTTCTTT
size: .
D: .
V: TRBV5-4
J: TRBJ1-1